This entry describes one T cell receptor beta chain. The time point is: cycle 4 day 1 (C4D1), after about 6 weeks of nivolumab. All trial patients relapsed after autologous stem cell transplantation. Clones were sequenced by immunoSEQ multiplex PCR, and TCRdb holds only the in-frame ones, with some missing. The sample lists more than 90,000 clones, approximately 78% seen once, with just under 9.5% in the top ten. V lost 2 bases and J lost 5; bases outside the gene matches: 6. This CDR3 spans 16 amino acids. Germline assignment: CDR1 SGHNT and CDR2 YYREEE (reference sequence). The sample originates from a study of PD-1 blockade in classical Hodgkin lymphoma.

This sequence originates from a human donor with classical Hodgkin lymphoma. The V and J genes are TRBV5-4 and TRBJ2-5; 13 bases map to TRBD2. The source was peripheral blood mononuclear cells (PBMCs), collected before the fourth cycle of nivolumab. As DNA, the CDR3 is TGTGCCAGCAGCTTTACTAGCGGGAGGGCCTGGGAGACCCAGTACTTC. This sequence encodes CASSFTSGRAWETQYF.